The present T cell receptor (beta chain) was sequenced within a study of blood T cell repertoires in COVID-19. Study at large: COVID-19 samples collected from the United States, Italy and Spain covered acute and convalescent phases.

Original data processing: Nucleated cell counts were estimated from reference gene primer amplification. Some clones are missing from TCRdb's copy, which holds only in-frame ones; the method was immunoSEQ multiplex PCR. V and J calls and clone size follow that table, whereas D and trimming were derived from the DNA. The table includes about 74,000 clones, roughly three quarters detected once. Between the trimmed V and J ends, which lost 2 bases and 6 bases, there was a span of 7 bases. The CDR3 extends over 12 amino acids. Germline CDR1 SGHRS, CDR2 YFSETQ. The rearrangement joins TRBV5-1 to TRBJ2-3; D is uncertain. The clonotype comes from a man between 65 and 85 years old with acute or convalescent COVID-19. The sequencing sample was made of peripheral blood. This CDR3 is CASSFAGDTQYF. CDR3 nucleotides: TGCGCCAGCAGCTTTGCCGGGGATACGCAGTATTTT.